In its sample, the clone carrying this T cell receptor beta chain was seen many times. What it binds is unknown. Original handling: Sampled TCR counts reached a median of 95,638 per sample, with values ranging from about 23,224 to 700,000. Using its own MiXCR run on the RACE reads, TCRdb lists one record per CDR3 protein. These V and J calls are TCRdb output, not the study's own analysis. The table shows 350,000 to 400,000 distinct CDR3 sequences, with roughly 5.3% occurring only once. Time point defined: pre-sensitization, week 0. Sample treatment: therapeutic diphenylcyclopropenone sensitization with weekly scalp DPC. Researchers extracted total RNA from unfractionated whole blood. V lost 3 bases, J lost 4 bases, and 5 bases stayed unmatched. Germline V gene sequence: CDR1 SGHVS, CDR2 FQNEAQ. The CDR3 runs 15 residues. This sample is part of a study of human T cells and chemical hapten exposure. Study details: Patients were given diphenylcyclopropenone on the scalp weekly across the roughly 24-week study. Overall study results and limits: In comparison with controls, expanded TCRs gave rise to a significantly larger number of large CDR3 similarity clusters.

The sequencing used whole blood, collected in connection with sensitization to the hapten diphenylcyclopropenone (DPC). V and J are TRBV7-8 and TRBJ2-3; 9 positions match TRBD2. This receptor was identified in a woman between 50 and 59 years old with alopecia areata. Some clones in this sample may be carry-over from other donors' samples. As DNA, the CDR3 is TGTGCCAGCAGCTTCTCTAGCGGGGATCCAGATACGCAGTATTTT. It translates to CASSFSSGDPDTQYF.